This T cell receptor beta chain was captured by sequencing in a study of OX40 agonist ivuxolimab in advanced cancers. Notes on the research overall: The costimulatory receptor OX40 (CD134) was targeted by ivuxolimab, a fully human IgG2 agonistic monoclonal antibody. Partial responses occurred in three dose-escalation patients, of whom one had hepatocellular carcinoma and two had cutaneous melanoma. Among the approximately 54 dose-escalation patients, around 20 had hepatocellular carcinoma, 15 melanoma, 9 renal cell carcinoma and 9 head and neck cancer. Patients were allowed to have had prior anti-PD-1, anti-PD-L1 or anti-CTLA-4 therapy, and 40% to 45% of the dose-escalation patients had previously received checkpoint inhibitors. The point of sequencing TCRbeta in the periphery was to test whether ivuxolimab changed TCR sequence diversity and drove clonal T-cell expansion. The paper covers the monotherapy dose-escalation part of the phase I ivuxolimab trial, which included N ≈ 57 patients. Intravenous ivuxolimab was administered to patients every 2 weeks at six dose levels: 0.01, 0.1, 0.3, 1.5, 3 and 10 mg/kg. A male proportion of under 85% and a mean age of approximately 62 years, ranging from 23 to 79, were recorded for the dose-escalation cohort.

Details on this clone: Its antigen target is currently unknown. Per-nucleotide qualities are absent, and no much larger clonotype sits a single base away.

Looking up the germline V gene yields CDR1 MDHEN and CDR2 SYDVKM. V sheds 5 bases and J sheds 4 bases, leaving 14 bases between their ends. Taken from cysteine to phenylalanine, the CDR3 has 14 residues. Only CDR3 DNA is held: 42 bases, read in frame from base 1. For sequencing of the TCRbeta CDR3 region, genomic DNA was extracted from the sorted cells. The immunoSEQ Assay was used for sequencing of TCRbeta CDR3 regions. Imported from immuneACCESS, the table was reduced by TCRdb to in-frame sequences with V and J called. These copies leave out some clones; in studies compared against another copy, an unresolved V gene accounts for under half, and the cause of the remainder is not known. Within this sample are 45,000 or so clones, with 65% to 90% of them counted one time only. Approximately 2% of the sample belongs to the ten largest clones. Results the study describes overall, beyond this receptor: At doses from 0.1 to 3.0 mg/kg, clonal expansion was seen in both CD4+ and CD8+ blood T cells between baseline and week 6. In the 0.1-3.0 mg/kg groups, partial responders had among the lowest normalized peripheral clonal expansion, particularly in CD8+ T cells. Low levels of normalized T-cell clonal expansion were also shown by some nonresponding patients. The antigen specificity of the peripheral T cells that underwent clonal expansion was not determined. After ivuxolimab, expanded clones were on average more numerous among CD8+ T cells than among CD4+ T cells.

Patients with a history of autoimmune disease or receiving systemic immunosuppression were excluded from the trial. Peripheral blood for TCR sequencing was collected from all dose cohorts at baseline, on cycle 4 day 1, and on cycle 7 day 1. The samples were drawn from a first-in-human, open-label, multicenter phase I dose-escalation trial of ivuxolimab. Adults with locally advanced or metastatic melanoma, renal cell carcinoma, hepatocellular carcinoma or head and neck squamous cell carcinoma were enrolled in the trial. CD4+ and CD8+ T cells were sorted separately from peripheral blood before TCR sequencing.

The sequence derives from an adult with an advanced solid tumor such as melanoma, head and neck, liver or kidney cancer. The sample here was CD4+ or CD8+ T cells sorted from blood, taken in a trial of the OX40 agonist ivuxolimab. The chain was built from TRBV28 and TRBJ1-1; TRBD1 could be the D gene, as 5 bases match. The CDR3 protein: CASSPSRRGTEAFF. At the DNA level, the sequence is TGTGCCAGCAGTCCCTCCCGGAGGGGCACTGAAGCTTTCTTT.